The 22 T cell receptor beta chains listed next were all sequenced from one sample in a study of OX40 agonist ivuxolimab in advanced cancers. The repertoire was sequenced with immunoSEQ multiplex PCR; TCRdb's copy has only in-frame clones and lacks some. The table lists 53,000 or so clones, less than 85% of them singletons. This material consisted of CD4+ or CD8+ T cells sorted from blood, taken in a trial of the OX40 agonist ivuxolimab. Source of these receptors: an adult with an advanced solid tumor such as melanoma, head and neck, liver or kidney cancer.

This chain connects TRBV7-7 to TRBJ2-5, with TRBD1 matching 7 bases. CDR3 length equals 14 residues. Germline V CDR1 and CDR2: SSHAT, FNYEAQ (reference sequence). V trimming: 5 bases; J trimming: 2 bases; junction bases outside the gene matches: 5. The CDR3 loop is CASSPNRGQETQYF. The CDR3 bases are TGTGCCAGCAGCCCGAACAGGGGACAAGAGACCCAGTACTTC. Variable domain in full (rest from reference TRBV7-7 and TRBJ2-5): GAGVSQSPRYKVTKRGQDVTLRCDPISSHATLYWYQQALGQGPEFLTYFNYEAQPDKSGLPSDRFSAERPEGSISTLTIQRTEQRDSAMYRCASSPNRGQETQYFGPGTRLLVL.

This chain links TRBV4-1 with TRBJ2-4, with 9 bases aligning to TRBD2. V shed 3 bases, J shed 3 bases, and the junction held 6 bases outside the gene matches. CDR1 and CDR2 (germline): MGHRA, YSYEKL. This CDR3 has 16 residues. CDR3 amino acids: CASSHDSGSSKNIQYF. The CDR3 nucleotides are TGCGCCAGCAGCCATGATAGCGGGAGCAGCAAAAACATTCAGTACTTC.

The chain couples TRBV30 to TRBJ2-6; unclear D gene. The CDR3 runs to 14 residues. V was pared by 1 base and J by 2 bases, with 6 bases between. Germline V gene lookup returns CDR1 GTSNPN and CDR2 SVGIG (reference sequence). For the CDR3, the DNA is TGTGCCTGGAGTGGAACAGCTGGGGCCAACGTCCTGACTTTC. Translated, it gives CAWSGTAGANVLTF.

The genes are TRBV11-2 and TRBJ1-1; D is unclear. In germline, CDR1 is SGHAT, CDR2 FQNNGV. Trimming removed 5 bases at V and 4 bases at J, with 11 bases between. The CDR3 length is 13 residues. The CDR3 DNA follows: TGTGCCAGCAGCGTCCACCGAAGCACTGAAGCTTTCTTT. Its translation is CASSVHRSTEAFF.

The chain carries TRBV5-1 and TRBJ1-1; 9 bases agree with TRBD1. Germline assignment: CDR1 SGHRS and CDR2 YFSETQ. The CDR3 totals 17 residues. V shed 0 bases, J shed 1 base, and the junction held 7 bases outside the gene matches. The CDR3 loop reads CASSLGGTGSGNTEAFF. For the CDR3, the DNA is TGCGCCAGCAGCTTGGGGGGGACAGGGTCCGGGAACACTGAAGCTTTCTTT.

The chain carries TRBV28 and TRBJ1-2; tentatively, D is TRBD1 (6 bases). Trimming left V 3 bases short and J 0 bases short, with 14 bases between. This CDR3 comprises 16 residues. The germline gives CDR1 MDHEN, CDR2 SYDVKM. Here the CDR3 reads CASSFSLRGPNYGYTF. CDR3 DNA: TGTGCCAGCAGTTTTTCTCTCAGGGGACCTAACTATGGCTACACCTTC.

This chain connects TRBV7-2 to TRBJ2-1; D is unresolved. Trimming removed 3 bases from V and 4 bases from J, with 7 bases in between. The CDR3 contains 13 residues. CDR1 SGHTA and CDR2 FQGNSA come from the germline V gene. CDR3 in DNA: TGTGCCAGCAGCTTTTTCAGATACAATGAGCAGTTCTTC. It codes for CASSFFRYNEQFF.

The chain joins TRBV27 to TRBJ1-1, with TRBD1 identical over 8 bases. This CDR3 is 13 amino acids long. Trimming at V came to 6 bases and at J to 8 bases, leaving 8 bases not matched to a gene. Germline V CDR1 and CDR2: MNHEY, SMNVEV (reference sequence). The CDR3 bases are TGTGCCAGCAGACATAGACAGGGGAAAGAAGCTTTCTTT. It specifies CASRHRQGKEAFF.

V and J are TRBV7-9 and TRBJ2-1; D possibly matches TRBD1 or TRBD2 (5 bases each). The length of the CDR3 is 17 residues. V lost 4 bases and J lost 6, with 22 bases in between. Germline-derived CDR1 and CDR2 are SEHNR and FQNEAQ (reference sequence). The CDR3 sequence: CASSSNRPEGKINEQFF. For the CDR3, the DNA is TGTGCCAGCAGCTCCAACCGACCCGAGGGGAAGATCAATGAGCAGTTCTTC.

CDR3 bases: TGTGCCAGCAGAGACAGGGGATACAATGAGCAGTTCTTC. Its protein product is CASRDRGYNEQFF. The rearrangement joins TRBV2 to TRBJ2-1; 8 nucleotides line up with TRBD1. Unmatched junction bases numbered 2, after V lost 6 bases and J lost 4 bases. The germline CDR1 and CDR2 sequences are SNHLY and FYNNEI. The length of the CDR3 is 13 residues.

CDR3 DNA: TGTGCCAGCAGCCCAATGACAGGGGGAGGTGAAAAACTGTTTTTT. This codes for CASSPMTGGGEKLFF. The chain carries TRBV28 and TRBJ1-4; 9 nucleotides line up with TRBD1. V lost 6 bases and J lost 7; bases outside the gene matches: 9. The CDR3 is 15 residues long. Germline V lookup: CDR1 MDHEN, CDR2 SYDVKM.

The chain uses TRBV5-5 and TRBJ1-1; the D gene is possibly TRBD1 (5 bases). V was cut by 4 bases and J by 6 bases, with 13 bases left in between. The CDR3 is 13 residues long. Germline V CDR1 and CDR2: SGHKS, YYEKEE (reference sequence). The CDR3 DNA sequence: TGTGCCAGCAGCCCGGGGCTGCGCGCTGAAGCTTTCTTT. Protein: CASSPGLRAEAFF.

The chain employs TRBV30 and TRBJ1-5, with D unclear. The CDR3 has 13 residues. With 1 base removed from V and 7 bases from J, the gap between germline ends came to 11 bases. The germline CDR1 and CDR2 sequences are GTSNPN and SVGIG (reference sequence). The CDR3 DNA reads TGTGCCTGGAGTGGCAGAAAAGGGCAGCCCCAGCATTTT. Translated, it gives CAWSGRKGQPQHF.

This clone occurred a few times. The CDR3 DNA is TGTGCCAGCAGTTTACGCAGACAGGGGGCCAACGTCCTGACTTTC. Protein: CASSLRRQGANVLTF. The rearrangement uses TRBV27 and TRBJ2-6, with a weak D call TRBD1 (5 bases). The ends were cut back, 2 bases at V and 4 bases at J, with 9 bases in the middle. The germline gives CDR1 MNHEY, CDR2 SMNVEV (reference sequence). This CDR3 has 15 residues.

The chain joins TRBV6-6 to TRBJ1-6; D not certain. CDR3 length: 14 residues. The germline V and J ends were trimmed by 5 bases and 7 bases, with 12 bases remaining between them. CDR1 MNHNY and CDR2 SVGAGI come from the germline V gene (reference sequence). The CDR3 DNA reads TGTGCCAGCAGTCGGTTGGGGAGAAATTCACCCCTCCACTTT. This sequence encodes CASSRLGRNSPLHF.

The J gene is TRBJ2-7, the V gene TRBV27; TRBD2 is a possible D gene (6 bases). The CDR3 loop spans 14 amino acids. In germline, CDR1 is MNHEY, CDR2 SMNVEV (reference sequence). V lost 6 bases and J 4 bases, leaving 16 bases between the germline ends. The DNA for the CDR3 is TGTGCCAGCAGCCGAGGCGGGGTTCGGTACGAGCAGTACTTC. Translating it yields CASSRGGVRYEQYF.

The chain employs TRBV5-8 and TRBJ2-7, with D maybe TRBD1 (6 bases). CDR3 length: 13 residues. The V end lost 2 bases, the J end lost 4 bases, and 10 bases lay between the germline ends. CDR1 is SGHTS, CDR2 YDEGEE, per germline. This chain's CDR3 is CASSFSGVYEQYF. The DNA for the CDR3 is TGTGCCAGCAGCTTCTCAGGGGTTTACGAGCAGTACTTC.

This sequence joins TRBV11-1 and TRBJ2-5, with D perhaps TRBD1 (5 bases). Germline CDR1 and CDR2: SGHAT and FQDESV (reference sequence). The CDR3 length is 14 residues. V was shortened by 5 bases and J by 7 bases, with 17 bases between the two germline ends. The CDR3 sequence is CASSAAAGLGTQYF. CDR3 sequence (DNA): TGTGCCAGCAGCGCGGCCGCAGGGTTAGGGACCCAGTACTTC.

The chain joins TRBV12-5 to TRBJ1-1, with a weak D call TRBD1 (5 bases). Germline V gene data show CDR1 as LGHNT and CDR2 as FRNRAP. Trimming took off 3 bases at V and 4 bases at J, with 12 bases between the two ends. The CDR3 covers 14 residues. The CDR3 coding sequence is TGTGCTAGTGGTTTTGAGGGAAGGGGCACTGAAGCTTTCTTT. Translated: CASGFEGRGTEAFF.

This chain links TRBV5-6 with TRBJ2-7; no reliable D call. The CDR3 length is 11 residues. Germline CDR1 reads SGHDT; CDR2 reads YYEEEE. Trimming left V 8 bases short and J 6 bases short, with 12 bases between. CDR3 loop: CARAEVGEQYF. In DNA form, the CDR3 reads TGTGCCAGGGCCGAGGTGGGCGAGCAGTACTTC.

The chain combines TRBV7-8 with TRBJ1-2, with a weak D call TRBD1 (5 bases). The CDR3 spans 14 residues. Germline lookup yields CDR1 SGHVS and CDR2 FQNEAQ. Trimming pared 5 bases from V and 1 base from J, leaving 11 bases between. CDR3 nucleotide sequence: TGTGCCAGCAGCCTGCAGGGTTTTAACTATGGCTACACCTTC. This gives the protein CASSLQGFNYGYTF.

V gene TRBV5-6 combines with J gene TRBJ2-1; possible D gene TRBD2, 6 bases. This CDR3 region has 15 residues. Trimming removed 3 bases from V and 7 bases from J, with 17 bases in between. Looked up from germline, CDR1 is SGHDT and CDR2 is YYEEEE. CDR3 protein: CASSSAGTRNNEQFF. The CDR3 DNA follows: TGTGCCAGCAGCTCCGCCGGGACTCGCAATAATGAGCAGTTCTTC. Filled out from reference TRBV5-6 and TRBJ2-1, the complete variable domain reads DAGVTQSPTHLIKTRGQQVTLRCSPKSGHDTVSWYQQALGQGPQFIFQYYEEEERQRGNFPDRFSGHQFPNYSSELNVNALLLGDSALYLCASSSAGTRNNEQFFGPGTRLTVL.